This T cell receptor beta chain was observed in a study of cytomegalovirus exposure and HLA in healthy donors. General study results and limits: Later analysis identified several of the most significant clusters that appeared linked to common viral pathogens. Later analysis placed DRB1 highest and HLA-C lowest in TCR association rates, which differed by HLA locus. It was reported that the classifier diagnosed cytomegalovirus status with high specificity and sensitivity in both the original and validation cohorts. Per a prior analysis, the majority of TCR beta V segments were productive roughly 87% or roughly 30% of the time.

Concerning this clone: The antigen is unknown.

This CDR3 has 17 residues. CDR1 is LNHNV and CDR2 is YYDKDF in the germline V gene (reference sequence). V shed 4 bases and J shed 1 base, with 16 bases lying between them. It was with 60 Vbeta and 13 Jbeta primers that the PCR ran. Assay used: immunoSEQ multiplex PCR; TCRdb lists only in-frame clones, some missing. The data show about 150,000 clones, about 75% seen once. The chain has TRBV15 and TRBJ2-2; D possibly corresponds to TRBD2 (6 bases). The origin of this receptor is a young man in good health and CMV-seropositive. Sequencing was done on a sample of PBMCs. This CDR3 reads CATSTFGDLRNTGELFF. CDR3 coding DNA: TGTGCCACCAGCACCTTTGGGGACTTACGGAACACCGGGGAGCTGTTTTTT.